The 21 T cell receptor beta chains listed next were all sequenced from one sample in a study of T cell responses to AZD1222 COVID-19 vaccine. This table comes from immunoSEQ multiplex PCR, and its TCRdb copy is limited to in-frame clones, with some not included. The table shows 120,000 to 150,000 clones, with just over 85% occurring only once. Source: peripheral blood, taken 28 days after the second AZD1222 dose. The receptor set was obtained from an adult who received the AZD1222 COVID-19 vaccine.

A single count supports this clone. The chain carries TRBV7-8 and TRBJ1-1; D gene uncertain. CDR1 is SGHVS and CDR2 is FQNEAQ in the germline V gene. V was clipped by 5 bases and J by 10 bases, with 23 bases between them. CDR3 length: 15 residues. CDR3 amino acids: CASSTRLGPQSRAFF. In DNA form, the CDR3 reads TGTGCCAGCAGCACAAGACTTGGACCCCAAAGCAGAGCTTTCTTT.

The chain links TRBV9 to TRBJ2-7; the match to TRBD2 covers 9 bases. Germline values: CDR1 SGDLS, CDR2 YYNGEE. V lost 0 bases and J lost 0; bases outside the gene matches: 7. The length of the CDR3 is 17 residues. The CDR3 DNA reads TGTGCCAGCAGCGTAGGGGGCGCGGGACTAGCCTCCTACGAGCAGTACTTC. As protein: CASSVGGAGLASYEQYF.

V and J are TRBV18 and TRBJ1-1; D unclear. This CDR3 is built from 14 residues. CDR1 is KGHSH and CDR2 is LQKENI in the germline V gene. V lost 6 bases and J 0 bases, leaving 11 bases between the germline ends. The CDR3 region has the DNA TGTGCCAGCTCGTTGGGCACCTTGAACACTGAAGCTTTCTTT. This codes for CASSLGTLNTEAFF.

The chain combines TRBV19 with TRBJ2-7; 9 bases fit TRBD2. The CDR3 runs 16 residues. Trimming cost V 10 bases and J 0 bases; bases outside gene matches: 13. Germline CDR1 LNHDA, CDR2 SQIVND (reference sequence). The CDR3 nucleotides read TGTGCCACCTCGCGCGGAGCGGGAGGACGCTCCTACGAGCAGTACTTC. It encodes CATSRGAGGRSYEQYF.

A few counts support this clone. The chain joins TRBV2 to TRBJ1-5; D remains ambiguous. Trimming shortened V by 7 bases and J by 10 bases, and 17 bases separated the two germline ends. Germline V gene lookup returns CDR1 SNHLY and CDR2 FYNNEI. The CDR3 consists of 13 residues. CDR3 in amino acids: CASTEEPVYPQHF. The DNA for the CDR3 is TGTGCCAGCACTGAGGAACCGGTTTACCCCCAGCATTTT.

This chain joins TRBV6-4 and TRBJ2-3; D ambiguous. The CDR3 length is 15 residues. Germline lookup yields CDR1 MRHNA and CDR2 SNTAGT. The ends were cut back, 0 bases at V and 4 bases at J, with 11 bases in the middle. CDR3 coding DNA: TGTGCCAGCAGTGACTCTCCGGGTGGTCCAGATACGCAGTATTTT. This sequence encodes CASSDSPGGPDTQYF.

This chain connects TRBV25-1 to TRBJ2-2, with D uncertain. The CDR3 has 11 residues. From germline, CDR1 is MGHDK and CDR2 SYGVNS. The V and J ends lost 8 bases and 2 bases respectively, with 3 bases between them. CDR3 sequence (DNA): TGTGCCAGCCACAACACCGGGGAGCTGTTTTTT. Protein sequence: CASHNTGELFF. Variable domain in full (rest from reference TRBV25-1 and TRBJ2-2): EADIYQTPRYLVIGTGKKITLECSQTMGHDKMYWYQQDPGMELHLIHYSYGVNSTEKGDLSSESTVSRIRTEHFPLTLESARPSHTSQYLCASHNTGELFFGEGSRLTVL.

The V call is TRBV4-2, the J call TRBJ1-4, with unresolved D. The CDR3 contains 15 residues. The V end lost 0 bases, the J end lost 0 bases, and 5 bases lay between the germline ends. From germline, CDR1 is LGHNA and CDR2 YNFKEQ. CDR3 bases: TGTGCCAGCAGCCAAGACACGGCAACTAATGAAAAACTGTTTTTT. This sequence encodes CASSQDTATNEKLFF.

This rearrangement joins TRBV27 to TRBJ1-6, with no clear D. This CDR3 has 13 residues. V was shortened by 2 bases and J by 4 bases, with 3 bases between the two germline ends. CDR1 and CDR2 (germline): MNHEY, SMNVEV (reference sequence). The CDR3 DNA sequence: TGTGCCAGCAGTTTAGGGTATAATTCACCCCTCCACTTT. This sequence encodes CASSLGYNSPLHF.

The rearrangement links TRBV19 to TRBJ1-6; 8 nucleotides line up with TRBD1. The CDR3 contains 19 residues. Losses at the gene ends were 8 bases for V and 0 bases for J; bases not matched to a gene: 15. The V gene's germline CDR1 is LNHDA and CDR2 SQIVND (reference sequence). The CDR3 DNA sequence: TGTGCCAGTGGGACCTCCGGGACAGGATTAAGCTCCTATAATTCACCCCTCCACTTT. This gives the protein CASGTSGTGLSSYNSPLHF.

V gene TRBV2 combines with J gene TRBJ2-7, with unresolved D. The CDR3 sequence is 13 residues long. Germline CDR1 SNHLY, CDR2 FYNNEI. The V end was cut by 1 base, the J end by 4 bases, with 8 bases between. In nucleotides, the CDR3 is TGTGCCAGCAGTGAAGGGTCCTGGTACGAGCAGTACTTC. Its protein product is CASSEGSWYEQYF.

This chain uses TRBV3-1 (or the pseudogene TRBV3-2) with TRBJ1-5; D may be TRBD1 (5 bases). The CDR3 spans 12 residues. Trimming pared 3 bases from V and 11 bases from J, leaving 11 bases between. Germline CDR1 and CDR2: LGHDT and YNNKEL (reference sequence). CDR3 protein: CASSQGPRSQHF. CDR3 DNA sequence: TGTGCCAGCAGCCAGGGACCGCGGTCCCAGCATTTT.

Worth noting for this clone: The junction differs from germline at one of its ends, possibly a read error. The chain couples TRBV15 to TRBJ1-1; 8 bases map to TRBD1. Per germline, CDR1 LNHNV and CDR2 YYDKDF (reference sequence). The CDR3 is 14 amino acids. CDR3 nucleotides: TGTGCCACCGGCAGGGGGCGTGAGAACACTGAAGCTTTCTTT. Its protein product is CATGRGRENTEAFF.

The chain employs TRBV7-2 and TRBJ2-2; 7 bases align to TRBD2. CDR1 and CDR2 from the germline V gene are SGHTA and FQGNSA. This CDR3 contains 15 residues. Losses at the gene ends were 4 bases for V and 0 bases for J; bases not matched to a gene: 2. The CDR3 DNA follows: TGTGCCAGCAGCTGGACTAGGGCGAACACCGGGGAGCTGTTTTTT. This sequence encodes CASSWTRANTGELFF.

The J gene is TRBJ2-7, the V gene TRBV2; D might be TRBD1 (6 bases). This CDR3 is 18 amino acids long. V was pared by 5 bases and J by 0 bases, with 23 bases between. The germline CDR1 and CDR2 sequences are SNHLY and FYNNEI. Here the CDR3 reads CASSRQVYGPGGSYEQYF. CDR3 bases: TGTGCCAGCAGTCGACAGGTTTATGGGCCTGGAGGCTCCTACGAGCAGTACTTC.

J is TRBJ2-3 and V is TRBV24-1; a possible D gene is TRBD1 (7 bases). Germline lookup yields CDR1 KGHDR and CDR2 SFDVKD. V was trimmed by 5 bases and J by 6 bases, leaving 17 bases between them. CDR3 length: 15 residues. Written as DNA, the CDR3 is TGTGCCACCAGTGGGAGGGGGCCATCAGTCGATACGCAGTATTTT. Its protein is CATSGRGPSVDTQYF.

The rearrangement uses TRBV4-1 and TRBJ1-3, with unresolved D. V shed 0 bases and J shed 0 bases, with 9 bases lying between them. The CDR3 covers 16 residues. Per germline, CDR1 MGHRA and CDR2 YSYEKL. CDR3 coding DNA: TGCGCCAGCAGCCAAGATTATGGCACCTCTGGAAACACCATATATTTT. This translates into CASSQDYGTSGNTIYF.

This clone appeared a few times. This chain uses TRBV12-3 or TRBV12-4 with TRBJ2-3; D possibly matches TRBD1 or TRBD2 (5 bases each). The ends were cut back, 8 bases at V and 6 bases at J, with 12 bases in the middle. CDR3 length equals 12 residues. The CDR3 DNA sequence: TGTGCCAGCGGGACGCGAACGGATACGCAGTATTTT. Its translation: CASGTRTDTQYF.

The chain joins TRBV29-1 to TRBJ1-1; TRBD1 is a possible D gene (5 bases). The CDR3 consists of 13 residues. Trimming shortened V by 7 bases and J by 4 bases, and 16 bases separated the two germline ends. From germline, CDR1 is SQVTM and CDR2 ANQGSEA. The DNA of the CDR3 is TGCAGCGCCGGGGACGCCGGGGGCACTGAAGCTTTCTTT. Translation: CSAGDAGGTEAFF.

V and J are TRBV5-8 and TRBJ2-2, with D perhaps matching TRBD1 or TRBD2 (5 bases each). Per the germline V gene, CDR1 is SGHTS and CDR2 is YDEGEE. The CDR3 is made up of 15 amino acids. V lost 4 bases and J 2 bases, leaving 12 bases between the germline ends. This chain's CDR3 is CASSDGAVNTGELFF. Written as DNA, the CDR3 is TGTGCCAGCAGCGACGGGGCAGTAAACACCGGGGAGCTGTTTTTT.

V usage is TRBV30 and J usage is TRBJ1-6; D gene uncertain. V was pared by 5 bases and J by 0 bases, with 14 bases between. Germline V gene sequence: CDR1 GTSNPN, CDR2 SVGIG (reference sequence). CDR3 length: 16 amino acids. Here the CDR3 DNA reads TGTGCCTGGTCGACGGCGGGGAGCTCCTATAATTCACCCCTCCACTTT. Its protein product is CAWSTAGSSYNSPLHF.